Listed here are 9 T cell receptor beta chains from one sample, sequenced in a study of regulatory T cells in long-lasting Graves disease. Noted time point: persistent/refractory GD, antithyroid drugs over 5 years with positive TRAb. Extracted RNA from PBMCs served as the source of the TCR library. Arm-PCR of CDR3 regions and iRepertoire HTBI primers were used to build TCR beta libraries. Each CDR3 protein gets one entry after TCRdb re-called the multiplex PCR reads with MiXCR. The sample includes about 430,000 distinct CDR3 sequences, 21% of them seen just once. The sample consisted of peripheral blood mononuclear cells (PBMCs), taken when the disease was refractory, from a patient treated with antithyroid drugs. Source of these receptors: a female donor with Graves disease.

V and J are TRBV6-1 and TRBJ2-7, with D perhaps TRBD2 (6 bases). V lost 5 bases to trimming and J lost 3 bases, with 14 bases between them. Germline V CDR1 and CDR2: MNHNS, SASEGT. The CDR3 loop spans 14 amino acids. The CDR3 region is CASSKPGLNYEQYF. Here the CDR3 DNA reads TGTGCCAGCAGTAAACCGGGACTCAACTACGAGCAGTACTTC.

This clonotype was picked up many times. The chain carries TRBV5-1 and TRBJ2-7; 9 nucleotides line up with TRBD1. CDR1 and CDR2 from the germline V gene are SGHRS and YFSETQ. J was trimmed by 2 bases and V by 0 bases; bases with no gene match: 6. This CDR3 is 16 amino acids long. The CDR3 loop reads CASSLEPGQGPYEQYF. CDR3 DNA: TGCGCCAGCAGCTTGGAGCCGGGACAGGGACCCTACGAGCAGTACTTC. Looking up the rest from reference TRBV5-1 and TRBJ2-7 gives the full variable domain: KAGVTQTPRYLIKTRGQQVTLSCSPISGHRSVSWYQQTPGQGLQFLFEYFSETQRNKGNFPGRFSGRQFSNSRSEMNVSTLELGDSALYLCASSLEPGQGPYEQYFGPGTRLTVT.

The rearrangement joins TRBV3-1 to TRBJ2-2; D perhaps matches TRBD2 (6 bases). With 1 base removed from V and 3 bases from J, the gap between germline ends came to 9 bases. Germline CDR1 and CDR2: LGHDT and YNNKEL (reference sequence). This CDR3 spans 15 amino acids. CDR3 in DNA: TGTGCCAGCAGCCAAGGCGGGAAGTACACCGGGGAGCTGTTTTTT. Protein: CASSQGGKYTGELFF.

A note on this clonotype: A much larger clone differs from this one at a single base, so this may be a read error. Here the CDR3 omits its conserved ending phenylalanine or tryptophan, so a read error is the likely source. The V and J genes are TRBV3-1 and TRBJ2-7, with 9 bases that match TRBD1. The ends lost 5 bases at V and 4 bases at J; junction bases unmatched: 3. Per the germline V gene, CDR1 is LGHDT and CDR2 is YNNKEL (reference sequence). The CDR3 has 13 amino acids. Here the CDR3 reads CASSEQGAYEQYL. The CDR3, as DNA: TGTGCCAGCAGCGAACAGGGGGCTTACGAGCAGTACCTC.

This clonotype was seen once. This clone may be a read error of a much larger clone one base away. The genes are TRBV5-4 and TRBJ1-4, with no clear D. The germline CDR1 and CDR2 sequences are SGHNT and YYREEE (reference sequence). This CDR3 has 15 amino acids. This CDR3 reads CARSPTAATNEKLFF. CDR3 bases: TGTGCCCGCAGCCCGACGGCAGCAACTAATGAAAAACTGTTTTTT.

The rearrangement links TRBV5-1 to TRBJ2-2; TRBD2 is a possible D gene (6 bases). This CDR3 contains 15 residues. Germline V gene sequence: CDR1 SGHRS, CDR2 YFSETQ. V lost 4 bases and J 2 bases, leaving 12 bases between the germline ends. The DNA for the CDR3 is TGCGCCAGCAGCGTCAGCGGGCAAAACACCGGGGAGCTGTTTTTT. Protein product: CASSVSGQNTGELFF.

The CDR3 loop is CASSPKAGVPDTQYF. CDR3 nucleotides: TGTGCCAGCAGTCCAAAAGCGGGAGTGCCAGATACGCAGTATTTT. The rearrangement uses TRBV28 and TRBJ2-3, with TRBD2 matching 8 bases. Germline CDR1 MDHEN, CDR2 SYDVKM. This CDR3 contains 15 residues. V lost 5 bases, J lost 4 bases, and 8 bases stayed unmatched.

This clonotype was observed many times. The chain carries TRBV6-1 and TRBJ2-7; possibly TRBD1 for D (6 bases). CDR1 MNHNS and CDR2 SASEGT come from the germline V gene. CDR3 length equals 14 residues. The V gene lost 8 bases and the J gene lost 2 bases, with 16 bases spanning the gap. Written as DNA, the CDR3 is TGTGCCAGCTGTAAGAGGGACATCGCCTACGAGCAGTACTTC. It encodes CASCKRDIAYEQYF.

The table lists this clonotype with many counts. The genes are TRBV28 and TRBJ2-4; D might be TRBD1 (6 bases). This CDR3 is built from 14 residues. Looked up from germline, CDR1 is MDHEN and CDR2 is SYDVKM. Trimming cost V 2 bases and J 4 bases, with 9 bases left between them. CDR3 nucleotide sequence: TGTGCCAGCAGTTTAACAGGGAAAAAAAACATTCAGTACTTC. Its translation is CASSLTGKKNIQYF.